Shown below are 20 T cell receptor beta chains from a single sample sequenced in a study of memory CD4+ T cells and cytomegalovirus serostatus. Single viable CD3+CD4+CD8-CD45RO+ cells were sorted as the memory CD4+ T cells. Only in-frame clones appear in the TCRdb table, and some are missing; sequencing was by immunoSEQ multiplex PCR. The repertoire consists of some 26,000 clones, with 76% occurring once and the leading ten covering approximately 0.97%. Sequences were obtained from memory CD4+ T cells from blood. The receptors derive from an adult in good health and CMV-seronegative.

This chain links TRBV10-2 with TRBJ2-3; 13 nucleotides match TRBD2. Germline V gene data show CDR1 as WSHSY and CDR2 as SAAADI. V shed 9 bases, J shed 4 bases, and the junction held 4 bases outside the gene matches. The CDR3 extends over 14 amino acids. The CDR3 nucleotides read TGCGCCAGTGGACTAGCGGGAGATTCAGATACGCAGTATTTT. Its translation: CASGLAGDSDTQYF.

This chain joins TRBV4-1 and TRBJ2-3; D gene ambiguous. The V and J ends lost 1 base and 4 bases respectively, with 6 bases between them. Germline loops: CDR1 MGHRA, CDR2 YSYEKL. The CDR3 totals 13 residues. CDR3: CASSQVQADTQYF. CDR3 nucleotides: TGCGCCAGCAGCCAAGTCCAGGCAGATACGCAGTATTTT.

The chain carries TRBV29-1 and TRBJ1-1; D may be TRBD1 (6 bases). CDR1 and CDR2 (germline): SQVTM, ANQGSEA. V lost 6 bases, J lost 6 bases, and 17 bases lay in between. CDR3 length equals 13 residues. CDR3 protein: CSVVPGHTSEAFF. The CDR3 region has the DNA TGCAGCGTCGTCCCGGGACACACTTCTGAAGCTTTCTTT.

V gene TRBV7-9 combines with J gene TRBJ1-2; tentatively, D is TRBD1 (5 bases). Trimming left V 2 bases short and J 1 base short, with 17 bases between. This CDR3 contains 17 residues. CDR1 and CDR2 (germline): SEHNR, FQNEAQ (reference sequence). The DNA for the CDR3 is TGTGCCAGCAGCTTACCCCGGGGCAGGTTTGGTAACTATGGCTACACCTTC. As protein: CASSLPRGRFGNYGYTF. The entire variable domain, with the rest obtained from reference TRBV7-9 and TRBJ1-2, is as follows: DTGVSQNPRHKITKRGQNVTFRCDPISEHNRLYWYRQTLGQGPEFLTYFQNEAQLEKSRLLSDRFSAERPKGSFSTLEIQRTEQGDSAMYLCASSLPRGRFGNYGYTFGSGTRLTVV.

This clone showed up just a few times. V and J are TRBV7-2 and TRBJ2-7; no reliable D call. Trimming pared 5 bases from V and 5 bases from J, leaving 10 bases between. The CDR3 contains 12 residues. Germline V gene sequence: CDR1 SGHTA, CDR2 FQGNSA. The CDR3 loop reads CASSGMWDEQYF. The CDR3 DNA reads TGTGCCAGCAGCGGCATGTGGGACGAGCAGTACTTC.

The V gene is TRBV19, the J gene TRBJ1-5, with 8 nucleotides matching TRBD1. Germline CDR1 is LNHDA and CDR2 is SQIVND (reference sequence). CDR3 length: 15 amino acids. The ends lost 9 bases at V and 0 bases at J; junction bases unmatched: 7. This chain's CDR3 is CASITGGVSNQPQHF. CDR3 nucleotide sequence: TGTGCCAGCATCACAGGGGGTGTTAGCAATCAGCCCCAGCATTTT.

This clone was counted a single time. The rearrangement uses TRBV4-2 and TRBJ2-1, with TRBD2 matching 8 bases. CDR1 is LGHNA, CDR2 YNFKEQ, per germline. The CDR3 consists of 17 residues. Trimming took 3 bases from V and 0 from J; bases not matched to a gene: 7. This CDR3 reads CASSQDRGGSSYNEQFF. CDR3 coding DNA: TGTGCCAGCAGCCAGGATCGGGGGGGCAGCTCCTACAATGAGCAGTTCTTC.

The rearrangement uses TRBV15 and TRBJ1-5, with D possibly TRBD1 on 5 matching bases. Looked up from germline, CDR1 is LNHNV and CDR2 is YYDKDF (reference sequence). The V end was cut by 5 bases, the J end by 1 base, with 18 bases between. The CDR3 sequence is 17 residues long. DNA of the CDR3: TGTGCCACCAGCGGTAGGGGTAGGACGGGAAGCAATCAGCCCCAGCATTTT. Translating gives CATSGRGRTGSNQPQHF.

V usage is TRBV29-1 and J usage is TRBJ2-3; no definite D call. Germline-derived CDR1 and CDR2 are SQVTM and ANQGSEA. Between the trimmed V and J ends, which lost 3 bases and 1 base, there was a span of 5 bases. This CDR3 region has 12 residues. This chain's CDR3 is CSVDSGTDTQYF. CDR3 coding DNA: TGCAGCGTTGATTCCGGCACAGATACGCAGTATTTT.

This clone has a single count. This chain connects TRBV7-9 to TRBJ2-5, with a weak D call TRBD2 (6 bases). The CDR3 is made up of 15 amino acids. Trimming shortened V by 1 base and J by 5 bases, and 14 bases separated the two germline ends. Germline V CDR1 and CDR2: SEHNR, FQNEAQ (reference sequence). The DNA of the CDR3 is TGTGCCAGCAGCTTAGTAGGAGGGGCAGGGGAGACCCAGTACTTC. It encodes CASSLVGGAGETQYF.

The chain recombines TRBV7-2 with TRBJ1-2, with 10 bases matching TRBD1. After removal of 5 bases from V and 7 bases from J, the junction contained 10 bases not matched to a gene. CDR1 SGHTA and CDR2 FQGNSA come from the germline V gene. The CDR3 totals 15 residues. CDR3 region: CASSPRQGANGGYTF. The CDR3 DNA sequence: TGTGCCAGCAGCCCTCGACAGGGGGCAAATGGTGGCTACACCTTC.

The table lists this clone with a few counts. This chain joins TRBV2 and TRBJ1-2; weak D call: TRBD1 (5 bases). The V and J ends lost 4 bases and 1 base respectively, with 7 bases between them. CDR1 is SNHLY and CDR2 is FYNNEI in the germline V gene. There are 13 residues in the CDR3. CDR3 coding DNA: TGTGCCAGCAGTGGGGGCCTTAACTATGGCTACACCTTC. Translating gives CASSGGLNYGYTF.

V gene TRBV1 combines with J gene TRBJ2-4; no check of the table's D call, TRBD2, against the DNA was made. TRBV1 counts as a pseudogene. This CDR3 is 20 amino acids long. The CDR3 nucleotides are TGCACCAGCAGCCAAGATCGGGCTAGCGGGATGTCTTGCGGTTTTAGTTCTCAGTACTTC. It translates to CTSSQDRASGMSCGFSSQYF.

V is TRBV5-5 and J is TRBJ1-4, with TRBD1 identical over 7 bases. Losses at the gene ends were 5 bases for V and 5 bases for J; bases not matched to a gene: 6. This CDR3 contains 14 residues. The germline V gene has CDR1 SGHKS and CDR2 YYEKEE (reference sequence). The CDR3 DNA reads TGTGCCAGCAGGAAGAAGGGACAGAATGAAAAACTGTTTTTT. As protein: CASRKKGQNEKLFF.

A single count supports this clone. The J gene is TRBJ1-6, the V gene TRBV7-2; D is undetermined. The CDR3 has 17 residues. In germline, CDR1 is SGHTA, CDR2 FQGNSA. The V end was cut by 0 bases, the J end by 9 bases, with 18 bases between. CDR3 residues: CASSLANRVQSGSPLHF. The DNA for the CDR3 is TGTGCCAGCAGCTTAGCTAATCGGGTTCAGTCAGGTTCACCCCTCCACTTT.

The chain combines TRBV4-3 with TRBJ2-5; the D gene could be TRBD1 or TRBD2 (5 bases each). V was cut by 1 base and J by 4 bases, with 13 bases left in between. This CDR3 region has 15 residues. Germline-derived CDR1 and CDR2 are LGHNA and YSLEER. CDR3 in amino acids: CASSQGWGFTETQYF. The CDR3, as DNA: TGCGCCAGCAGCCAAGGCTGGGGGTTTACAGAGACCCAGTACTTC.

The genes are TRBV4-3 and TRBJ2-2; TRBD2 agrees at 10 bases. Germline CDR1 is LGHNA and CDR2 is YSLEER. V trimming: 0 bases; J trimming: 4 bases; junction bases outside the gene matches: 11. The CDR3 spans 19 residues. The CDR3 bases are TGCGCCAGCAGCCAAGATTGGCTAGCGGGAGATAAATTCACCGGGGAGCTGTTTTTT. Its protein product is CASSQDWLAGDKFTGELFF.

The rearrangement joins TRBV7-9 to TRBJ2-3; D is tentatively TRBD1 or TRBD2 (5 bases each). Germline V gene data show CDR1 as SEHNR and CDR2 as FQNEAQ (reference sequence). Trimming removed 8 bases from V and 0 bases from J, with 9 bases in between. The CDR3 sequence is 13 residues long. This chain's CDR3 is CASRGASTDTQYF. CDR3 DNA sequence: TGTGCCAGCCGAGGGGCTAGCACAGATACGCAGTATTTT.

The V and J genes are TRBV11-3 and TRBJ2-2; TRBD1 matches 8 bases. Germline V gives CDR1 SGHNT, CDR2 YENEEA. V shed 8 bases, J shed 0 bases, and the junction held 2 bases outside the gene matches. The CDR3 is 14 residues long. CDR3: CASQDRANTGELFF. The CDR3 bases are TGTGCCAGCCAGGACAGGGCGAACACCGGGGAGCTGTTTTTT.

This clone was recorded a few times. As DNA, the CDR3 is TGTGCCAGCAGCTTAGAAGGGACAGGGGGCAGTGGCTATGGCTACACCTTC. Its translation: CASSLEGTGGSGYGYTF. The rearrangement links TRBV7-9 to TRBJ1-2, with 12 nucleotides matching TRBD1. The CDR3 length is 17 residues. CDR1 and CDR2 from the germline V gene are SEHNR and FQNEAQ (reference sequence). V lost 1 base to trimming and J lost 4 bases; unmatched junction nucleotides: 7.